Presented here are 20 T cell receptor beta chains from one specimen sequenced in a study of control samples from healthy donors and cancer patients. Sequencing was performed with immunoSEQ multiplex PCR; in TCRdb, only in-frame clones are kept and a portion is missing. The repertoire holds around 130,000 clones, with roughly 90% as singletons. Specimen: PBMCs. These receptors all stem from a man in his fifties with head and neck cancer.

The V gene is TRBV6-1, the J gene TRBJ1-2, with D maybe TRBD1 (6 bases). CDR1 is MNHNS and CDR2 is SASEGT in the germline V gene. Trimming removed 3 bases at V and 4 bases at J, with 15 bases between. The CDR3 runs 15 residues. CDR3 nucleotides: TGTGCCAGCAGTGAGGAGTACAGGGCTCGCTATGGCTACACCTTC. Its translation is CASSEEYRARYGYTF.

The chain uses TRBV27 and TRBJ1-6; 7 bases agree with TRBD1. V trimming: 4 bases; J trimming: 7 bases; junction bases outside the gene matches: 7. Germline V CDR1 and CDR2: MNHEY, SMNVEV (reference sequence). The CDR3 loop spans 15 amino acids. CDR3 sequence reads: CASSSDRVENSPLHF. The CDR3 nucleotides are TGTGCCAGCAGTTCCGACAGGGTAGAGAATTCACCCCTCCACTTT.

The CDR3 spells CASSLVEGASNEQFF. The CDR3 region has the DNA TGTGCCAGCAGCTTGGTGGAGGGGGCGAGTAATGAGCAGTTCTTC. The chain is built from TRBV5-6 and TRBJ2-1; D is perhaps TRBD1 (7 bases). Germline V CDR1 and CDR2: SGHDT, YYEEEE. V was trimmed by 0 bases and J by 7 bases, leaving 14 bases between them. CDR3 size: 15 residues.

This clone showed up just once. The chain links TRBV5-1 to TRBJ2-4; 7 bases map to TRBD2. J was trimmed by 2 bases and V by 6 bases; bases with no gene match: 5. CDR3 length: 14 residues. Germline CDR1 is SGHRS and CDR2 is YFSETQ. The CDR3 here is CASKVGGSKNIQYF. In nucleotides, the CDR3 is TGCGCCAGCAAAGTGGGAGGGTCCAAAAACATTCAGTACTTC.

The genes are TRBV28 and TRBJ1-5; no firm D call. V dropped 6 bases and J dropped 1 base, with 4 bases sitting between them. CDR3 length: 12 amino acids. Germline V gene sequence: CDR1 MDHEN, CDR2 SYDVKM. The CDR3 DNA is TGTGCCAGCAGGCCAAGCAATCAGCCCCAGCATTTT. Its protein is CASRPSNQPQHF.

This chain uses TRBV7-9 with TRBJ1-1; TRBD1 agrees at 7 bases. V shed 4 bases and J 8 bases; nucleotides not matched to a gene: 10. From germline, CDR1 is SEHNR and CDR2 FQNEAQ (reference sequence). CDR3 length equals 14 residues. CDR3 region: CASSSRQGWGEAFF. The CDR3 DNA reads as TGTGCCAGCAGCTCCAGACAGGGATGGGGAGAAGCTTTCTTT.

The chain uses TRBV5-5 and TRBJ2-1; no firm D call. CDR3 size: 13 residues. Germline CDR1 reads SGHKS; CDR2 reads YYEKEE (reference sequence). V lost 1 base to trimming and J lost 6 bases, with 8 bases between them. The CDR3 loop is CASSLMVLNEQFF. In nucleotides, the CDR3 is TGTGCCAGCAGCTTGATGGTCCTCAATGAGCAGTTCTTC.

This chain connects TRBV11-2 to TRBJ2-3, with unresolved D. The CDR3 extends over 15 amino acids. V dropped 4 bases and J dropped 2 bases, with 13 bases sitting between them. CDR1 and CDR2 from the germline V gene are SGHAT and FQNNGV. The DNA of the CDR3 is TGTGCCAGCAGCTCCCCACAAGATCCCACAGATACGCAGTATTTT. Protein: CASSSPQDPTDTQYF.

This rearrangement joins TRBV5-1 to TRBJ2-5, with D perhaps given as TRBD1 or TRBD2 (5 bases each). Trimming stripped 5 bases from V and 5 bases from J, with 13 bases between. This CDR3 has 13 residues. Germline lookup yields CDR1 SGHRS and CDR2 YFSETQ. The CDR3 sequence: CASRDMRAETQYF. As DNA, the CDR3 is TGCGCCAGCAGGGACATGAGGGCGGAGACCCAGTACTTC.

The chain has TRBV27 and TRBJ1-2; TRBD1 agrees at 10 bases. The CDR3 contains 14 residues. The V segment lost 8 bases and the J segment 0 bases; nucleotides outside the gene matches: 3. Germline V gives CDR1 MNHEY, CDR2 SMNVEV (reference sequence). For the CDR3, the DNA is TGTGCCAGCGGGACAGGGGCGTCTAACTATGGCTACACCTTC. Translating it yields CASGTGASNYGYTF.

This chain links TRBV2 with TRBJ2-3; TRBD2 agrees at 8 bases. Germline V CDR1 and CDR2: SNHLY, FYNNEI. V shed 2 bases and J 6 bases; nucleotides not matched to a gene: 7. The CDR3 loop spans 15 amino acids. The CDR3 here is CASSEPQGGRDTQYF. Here the CDR3 DNA reads TGTGCCAGCAGTGAACCCCAGGGCGGGAGGGATACGCAGTATTTT.

The J gene is TRBJ2-2, the V gene TRBV27; weak D call: TRBD2 (5 bases). The CDR3 extends over 15 amino acids. V was pared by 2 bases and J by 1 base, with 8 bases between. Germline V gene lookup returns CDR1 MNHEY and CDR2 SMNVEV (reference sequence). CDR3: CASSLMAGNTGELFF. The DNA for the CDR3 is TGTGCCAGCAGTTTAATGGCGGGGAACACCGGGGAGCTGTTTTTT.

The V and J genes are TRBV5-1 and TRBJ1-5; TRBD1 is a possible D gene (5 bases). Per germline, CDR1 SGHRS and CDR2 YFSETQ. Trimming removed 7 bases at V and 5 bases at J, with 19 bases between. The CDR3 loop spans 15 amino acids. The CDR3 here is CASQLIPGGDQPQHF. For the CDR3, the DNA is TGCGCCAGCCAACTCATCCCAGGAGGGGATCAGCCCCAGCATTTT.

This clone was seen a single time. V gene TRBV7-2 combines with J gene TRBJ2-7; 9 bases are shared with TRBD2. Trimming cost V 7 bases and J 4 bases; bases outside gene matches: 8. The CDR3 length is 14 residues. Germline lookup yields CDR1 SGHTA and CDR2 FQGNSA. Written as DNA, the CDR3 is TGTGCCAGCACCCGGGGACTAGCTAATTACGAGCAGTACTTC. It yields the protein CASTRGLANYEQYF.

The rearrangement uses TRBV5-1 and TRBJ1-1; D is perhaps TRBD1 (5 bases). The CDR3 has 14 residues. Trimming shortened V by 4 bases and J by 1 base, and 11 bases separated the two germline ends. CDR1 is SGHRS and CDR2 is YFSETQ in the germline V gene. The CDR3 reads CASSPGPTNTEAFF. The CDR3 nucleotides are TGCGCCAGCAGCCCGGGACCCACGAACACTGAAGCTTTCTTT.

The gene calls are TRBV30 and TRBJ2-2, with D uncertain. This CDR3 is built from 13 residues. V was trimmed by 0 bases and J by 8 bases, leaving 10 bases between them. Germline values: CDR1 GTSNPN, CDR2 SVGIG (reference sequence). In nucleotides, the CDR3 is TGTGCCTGGAGTGTACTTATTGAGGGGGAGCTGTTTTTT. This gives the protein CAWSVLIEGELFF.

This chain uses TRBV5-6 with TRBJ1-2; D is possibly TRBD1 (5 bases). This CDR3 is 14 amino acids long. CDR1 is SGHDT and CDR2 is YYEEEE in the germline V gene. Trimming left V 3 bases short and J 4 bases short, with 13 bases between. The CDR3 nucleotides are TGTGCCAGCAGCTCGGCGGGGACTGGCTATGGCTACACCTTC. This sequence encodes CASSSAGTGYGYTF.

Note on this clone: At one boundary the junction diverges from the germline segment, which might be a read error. The same CDR3 is also encoded by other DNA sequences in this sample. The chain uses TRBV10-3 and TRBJ1-2; D remains unclear. This CDR3 has 13 amino acids. Per the germline V gene, CDR1 is ENHRY and CDR2 is SYGVKD. CDR3 residues: CAINPFLGYGYTF. Here the CDR3 DNA reads TGCGCCATCAACCCCTTTCTAGGCTATGGCTACACCTTC.

The gene calls are TRBV5-5 and TRBJ1-1; 7 bases are shared with TRBD1. Unmatched junction bases numbered 1, after V lost 0 bases and J lost 2 bases. CDR1 and CDR2 (germline): SGHKS, YYEKEE (reference sequence). This CDR3 is 14 amino acids long. The CDR3 is CASSLGDRNTEAFF. The DNA of the CDR3 is TGTGCCAGCAGCTTGGGGGACAGAAACACTGAAGCTTTCTTT.

V is TRBV7-2 and J is TRBJ2-7; 8 nucleotides agree with TRBD1. With 2 bases clipped from V and 3 bases from J, the junction kept 3 bases outside the gene matches. The length of the CDR3 is 14 residues. Germline V lookup: CDR1 SGHTA, CDR2 FQGNSA. CDR3 loop: CASSLLGQGYEQYF. The CDR3 region has the DNA TGTGCCAGCAGCTTACTAGGACAGGGCTACGAGCAGTACTTC. Together with reference TRBV7-2 and TRBJ2-7, the CDR3 gives the full variable domain: GAGVSQSPSNKVTEKGKDVELRCDPISGHTALYWYRQSLGQGLEFLIYFQGNSAPDKSGLPSDRFSAERTGGSVSTLTIQRTQQEDSAVYLCASSLLGQGYEQYFGPGTRLTVT.